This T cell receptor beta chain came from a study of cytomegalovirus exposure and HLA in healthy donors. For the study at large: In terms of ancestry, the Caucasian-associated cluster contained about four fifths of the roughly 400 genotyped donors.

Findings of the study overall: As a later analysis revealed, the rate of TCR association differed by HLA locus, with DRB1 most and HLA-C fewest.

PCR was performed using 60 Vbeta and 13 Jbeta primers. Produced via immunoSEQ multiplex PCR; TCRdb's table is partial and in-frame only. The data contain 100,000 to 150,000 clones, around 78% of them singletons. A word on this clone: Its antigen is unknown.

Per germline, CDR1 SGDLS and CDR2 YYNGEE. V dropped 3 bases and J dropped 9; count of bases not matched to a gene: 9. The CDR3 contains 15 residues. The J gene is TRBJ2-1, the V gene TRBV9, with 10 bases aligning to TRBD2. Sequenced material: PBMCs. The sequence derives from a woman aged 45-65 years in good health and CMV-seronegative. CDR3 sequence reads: CASSAASGSNVEQFF. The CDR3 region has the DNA TGTGCCAGCAGCGCCGCTAGCGGGAGCAACGTTGAGCAGTTCTTC.